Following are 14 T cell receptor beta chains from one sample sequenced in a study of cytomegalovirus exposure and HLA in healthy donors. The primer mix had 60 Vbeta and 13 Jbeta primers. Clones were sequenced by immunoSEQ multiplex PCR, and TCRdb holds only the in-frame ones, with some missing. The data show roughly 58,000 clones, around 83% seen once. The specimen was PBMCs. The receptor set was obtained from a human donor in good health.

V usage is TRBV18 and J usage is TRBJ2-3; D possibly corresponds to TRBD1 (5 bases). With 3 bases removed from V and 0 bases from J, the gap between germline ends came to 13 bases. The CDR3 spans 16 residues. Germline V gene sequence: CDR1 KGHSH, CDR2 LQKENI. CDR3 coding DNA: TGTGCCAGCTCACCTTCCCAGGGAACTAGCACAGATACGCAGTATTTT. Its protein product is CASSPSQGTSTDTQYF.

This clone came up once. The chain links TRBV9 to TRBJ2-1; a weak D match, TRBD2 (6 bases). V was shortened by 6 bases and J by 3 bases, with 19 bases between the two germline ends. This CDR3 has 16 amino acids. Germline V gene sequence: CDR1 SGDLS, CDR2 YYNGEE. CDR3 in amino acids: CASTVGASEYYNEQFF. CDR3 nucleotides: TGTGCCAGCACGGTTGGGGCTAGCGAATACTACAATGAGCAGTTCTTC.

Here the CDR3 reads CASSWGTGGRAFF. DNA of the CDR3: TGTGCCAGCAGTTGGGGGACAGGGGGGCGAGCTTTCTTT. The chain carries TRBV27 and TRBJ1-1, with TRBD1 identical over 11 bases. Per the germline V gene, CDR1 is MNHEY and CDR2 is SMNVEV (reference sequence). V dropped 4 bases and J dropped 10; count of bases not matched to a gene: 5. The CDR3 length is 13 residues.

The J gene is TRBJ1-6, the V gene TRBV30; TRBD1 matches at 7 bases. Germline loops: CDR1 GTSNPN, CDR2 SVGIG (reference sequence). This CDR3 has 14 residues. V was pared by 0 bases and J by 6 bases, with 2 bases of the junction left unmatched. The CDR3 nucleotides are TGTGCCTGGAGTGTCCAGGGGGGTAATTCACCCCTCCACTTT. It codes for CAWSVQGGNSPLHF.

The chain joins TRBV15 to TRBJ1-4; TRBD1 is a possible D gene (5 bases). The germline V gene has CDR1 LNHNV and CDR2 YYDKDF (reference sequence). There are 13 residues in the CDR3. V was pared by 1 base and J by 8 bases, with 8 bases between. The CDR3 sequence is CATSRGQREKLFF. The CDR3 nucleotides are TGTGCCACCAGCAGAGGACAGCGCGAAAAACTGTTTTTT.

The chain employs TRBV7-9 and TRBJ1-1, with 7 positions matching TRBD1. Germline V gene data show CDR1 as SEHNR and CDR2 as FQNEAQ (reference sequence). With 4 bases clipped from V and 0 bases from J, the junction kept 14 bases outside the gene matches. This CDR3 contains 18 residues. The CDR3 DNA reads TGTGCCAGCAGCTCCACAGGGGATGCAAAAAGTTTGAACACTGAAGCTTTCTTT. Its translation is CASSSTGDAKSLNTEAFF.

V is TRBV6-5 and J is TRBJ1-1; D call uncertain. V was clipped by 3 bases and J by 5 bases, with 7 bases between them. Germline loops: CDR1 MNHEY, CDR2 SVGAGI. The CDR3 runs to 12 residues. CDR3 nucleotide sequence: TGTGCCAGCAGTTATACCGGGACTGAAGCTTTCTTT. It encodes CASSYTGTEAFF.

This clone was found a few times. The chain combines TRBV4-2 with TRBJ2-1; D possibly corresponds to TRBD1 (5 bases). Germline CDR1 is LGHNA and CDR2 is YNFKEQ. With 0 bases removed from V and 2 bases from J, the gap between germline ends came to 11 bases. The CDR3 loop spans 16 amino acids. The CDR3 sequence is CASSQDSETAYNEQFF. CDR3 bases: TGTGCCAGCAGCCAAGATTCGGAGACAGCCTACAATGAGCAGTTCTTC.

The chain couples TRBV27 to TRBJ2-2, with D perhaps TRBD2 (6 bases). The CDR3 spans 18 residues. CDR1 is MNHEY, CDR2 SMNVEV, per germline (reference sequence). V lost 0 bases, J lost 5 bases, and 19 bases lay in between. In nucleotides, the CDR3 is TGTGCCAGCAGTTTATCCAAGCCGGGCCCCGGAGGGACCGGGGAGCTGTTTTTT. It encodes CASSLSKPGPGGTGELFF.

The DNA for the CDR3 is TGTGCCAGCAGCTTAGGTGTTAGCGGGAGGGTCAATGAGCAGTTCTTC. It codes for CASSLGVSGRVNEQFF. V is TRBV7-2 and J is TRBJ2-1; 11 nucleotides align to TRBD2. Germline assignment: CDR1 SGHTA and CDR2 FQGNSA. V dropped 1 base and J dropped 6; count of bases not matched to a gene: 5. This CDR3 contains 16 residues.

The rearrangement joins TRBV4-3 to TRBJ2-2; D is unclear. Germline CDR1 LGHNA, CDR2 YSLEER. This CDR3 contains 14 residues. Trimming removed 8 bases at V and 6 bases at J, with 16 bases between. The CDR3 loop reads CASATELGAGELFF. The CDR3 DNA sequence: TGCGCCAGCGCGACGGAGCTAGGCGCCGGGGAGCTGTTTTTT.

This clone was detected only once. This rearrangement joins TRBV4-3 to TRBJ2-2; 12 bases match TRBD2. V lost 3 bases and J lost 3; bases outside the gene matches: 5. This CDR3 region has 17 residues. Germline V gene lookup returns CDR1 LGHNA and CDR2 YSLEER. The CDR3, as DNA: TGCGCCAGCAGCCATCGCGGACTAGCGGGATACACCGGGGAGCTGTTTTTT. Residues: CASSHRGLAGYTGELFF.

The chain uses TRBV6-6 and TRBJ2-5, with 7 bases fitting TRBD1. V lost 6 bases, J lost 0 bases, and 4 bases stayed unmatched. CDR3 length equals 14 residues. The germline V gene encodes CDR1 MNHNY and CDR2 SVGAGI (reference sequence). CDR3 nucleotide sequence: TGTGCCAGCAGCTCGACAGGGTACCAAGAGACCCAGTACTTC. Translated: CASSSTGYQETQYF.

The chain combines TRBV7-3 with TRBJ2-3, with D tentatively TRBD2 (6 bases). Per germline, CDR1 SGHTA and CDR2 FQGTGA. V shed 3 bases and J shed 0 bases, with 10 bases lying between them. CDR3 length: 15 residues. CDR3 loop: CASSFGGDSTDTQYF. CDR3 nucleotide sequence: TGTGCCAGCAGCTTCGGCGGGGACAGCACAGATACGCAGTATTTT.